The entry below describes one T cell receptor beta chain. This sample is part of a study of shared clonotypes between healthy human individuals. Overall study context: Per-donor plates numbered three CD4 naive, three CD4 memory, two CD8 naive and one CD8 memory.

Clones were sequenced by immunoSEQ multiplex PCR, and TCRdb holds only the in-frame ones, with some missing. The repertoire includes 2.5 million or so clones, roughly nine tenths of them detected once, and 0.11% to 0.15% sits in the top ten. Per germline, CDR1 MNHEY and CDR2 SVGAGI. V was trimmed by 5 bases and J by 9 bases, leaving 14 bases between them. The CDR3 runs 14 residues. Sequencing input: naive CD4+ T cells sorted from blood. Subset noted: CD45RA+ positively selected. This chain uses TRBV6-5 with TRBJ1-6, with D hard to call. The sequence derives from a man aged 18 to 29 in good health. This chain's CDR3 is CASSLWPDGSPLHF. For the CDR3, the DNA is TGTGCCAGCAGTCTATGGCCCGATGGTTCACCCCTCCACTTT.